Sequencing of this T cell receptor (beta chain) was carried out in a study of human versus mouse CDR3 diversity and MHC coevolution. Whole-study context: immunoSEQ was reported to reach one in 200,000 T cells sensitivity.

This table comes from immunoSEQ multiplex PCR, and its TCRdb copy is limited to in-frame clones, with some not included. Among tens of thousands of clones listed, roughly 95% were seen once. Findings and caveats of the study: Human T cells underwent selection on about six different MHC II alleles.

On this clone itself: What it binds is unknown.

The source is a person aged 25 to 75 in good health. Sequencing input: naive CD4+ T cells from blood. Subset meaning: CD45RO-negative CD62L-positive naive CD4 T cells.

CDR3 in DNA: TGCAGCGTTAAGAACCTGAAAGCGAACACTGAAGCTTTCTTT. It encodes CSVKNLKANTEAFF. The J gene is TRBJ1-1, the V gene TRBV29-1, with no clear D. This CDR3 comprises 14 residues. Trimming shortened V by 5 bases and J by 1 base, and 14 bases separated the two germline ends. CDR1 is SQVTM, CDR2 ANQGSEA, per germline.